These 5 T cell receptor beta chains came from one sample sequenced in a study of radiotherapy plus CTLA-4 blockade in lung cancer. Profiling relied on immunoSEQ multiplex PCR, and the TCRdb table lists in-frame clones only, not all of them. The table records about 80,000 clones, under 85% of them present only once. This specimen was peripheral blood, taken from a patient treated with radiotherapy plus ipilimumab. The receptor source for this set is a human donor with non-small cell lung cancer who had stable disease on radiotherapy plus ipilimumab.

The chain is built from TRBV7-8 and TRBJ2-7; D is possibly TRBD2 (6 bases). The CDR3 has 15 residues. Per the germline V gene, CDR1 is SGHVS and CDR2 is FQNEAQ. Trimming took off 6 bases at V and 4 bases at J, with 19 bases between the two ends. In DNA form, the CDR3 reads TGTGCCAGCAGAAACCCGGGACTTACTTCATACGAGCAGTACTTC. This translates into CASRNPGLTSYEQYF.

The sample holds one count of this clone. CDR3 sequence: CASSPGTYTDTQYF. Here the CDR3 DNA reads TGCGCCAGCAGCCCCGGGACCTACACAGATACGCAGTATTTT. The chain carries TRBV5-1 and TRBJ2-3, with D possibly called TRBD1 or TRBD2 (5 bases each). Germline loops: CDR1 SGHRS, CDR2 YFSETQ. The CDR3 is 14 amino acids. V gave up 4 bases and J gave up 2 bases, with 11 bases separating them. Full variable domain (outside the CDR3, taken from reference TRBV5-1 and TRBJ2-3): KAGVTQTPRYLIKTRGQQVTLSCSPISGHRSVSWYQQTPGQGLQFLFEYFSETQRNKGNFPGRFSGRQFSNSRSEMNVSTLELGDSALYLCASSPGTYTDTQYFGPGTRLTVL.

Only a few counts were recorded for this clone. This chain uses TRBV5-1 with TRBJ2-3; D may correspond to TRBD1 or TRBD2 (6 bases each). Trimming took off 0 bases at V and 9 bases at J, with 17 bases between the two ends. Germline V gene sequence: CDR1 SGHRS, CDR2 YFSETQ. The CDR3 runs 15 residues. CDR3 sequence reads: CASSLEGGSGGTQYF. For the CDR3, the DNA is TGCGCCAGCAGCTTGGAGGGGGGCTCTGGGGGAACGCAGTATTTT.

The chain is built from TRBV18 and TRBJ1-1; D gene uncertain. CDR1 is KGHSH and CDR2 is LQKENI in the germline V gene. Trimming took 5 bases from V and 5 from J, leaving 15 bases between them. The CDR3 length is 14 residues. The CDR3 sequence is CASSATVPGTEAFF. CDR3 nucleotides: TGTGCCAGCTCAGCTACAGTTCCGGGGACTGAAGCTTTCTTT.

Here the CDR3 reads CASSPRRLFTSSYEQYF. In nucleotides, the CDR3 is TGTGCCAGCAGTCCCCGGAGGCTCTTTACAAGCTCCTACGAGCAGTACTTC. The rearrangement joins TRBV2 to TRBJ2-7; tentative D call: TRBD2 (5 bases). The CDR3 runs 17 residues. Trimming took off 5 bases at V and 0 bases at J, with 20 bases between the two ends. Looked up from germline, CDR1 is SNHLY and CDR2 is FYNNEI.